The 6 T cell receptor beta chains below were found in one sample sequenced in a study of spatial heterogeneity in lung cancer. One entry per CDR3 protein results from TCRdb running MiXCR on the 5' RACE reads. The table lists about 120,000 distinct CDR3 sequences, over 9% of them singletons. Time point here: blood at routine non-recurrence follow-up after resection. Sequencing of whole RNA from tumor, nontumor lung or frozen PBMC involved no sorting. The sample consisted of PBMCs, taken at follow-up. These receptors were collected from a male donor with early-stage non-small cell lung cancer.

V usage is TRBV7-9 and J usage is TRBJ1-4; no firm D call. CDR1 is SEHNR, CDR2 FQNEAQ, per germline (reference sequence). The V gene lost 3 bases and the J gene lost 5 bases, with 7 bases spanning the gap. The CDR3 spans 13 residues. This CDR3 is CASSLVGNEKLFF. CDR3 DNA: TGTGCCAGCAGCTTGGTAGGGAATGAAAAACTGTTTTTT.

The V gene is TRBV7-9, the J gene TRBJ1-6; no clear D. The CDR3 sequence is 15 residues long. Germline lookup yields CDR1 SEHNR and CDR2 FQNEAQ (reference sequence). The germline V and J ends were trimmed by 3 bases and 0 bases, with 6 bases remaining between them. The CDR3 loop is CASSLRSSYNSPLHF. CDR3 coding DNA: TGTGCCAGCAGCTTGCGGAGCTCCTATAATTCACCCCTCCACTTT.

This chain joins TRBV5-5 and TRBJ2-2; possibly TRBD2 for D (6 bases). The V end was cut by 3 bases, the J end by 2 bases, with 11 bases between. The CDR3 runs 15 residues. Germline V gives CDR1 SGHKS, CDR2 YYEKEE (reference sequence). CDR3 nucleotides: TGTGCCAGCAGCTGGGAGGCGGGTAACACCGGGGAGCTGTTTTTT. Translated: CASSWEAGNTGELFF.

The chain uses TRBV11-2 and TRBJ2-7; D perhaps matches TRBD2 (6 bases). CDR3 length equals 13 residues. CDR1 SGHAT and CDR2 FQNNGV come from the germline V gene. With 1 base removed from V and 10 bases from J, the gap between germline ends came to 14 bases. The CDR3 DNA follows: TGTGCCAGCAGCTTAGGTTCAACGGGAGAACAGTACTTC. Residues: CASSLGSTGEQYF.

Only a few counts were recorded for this clonotype. This rearrangement joins TRBV28 to TRBJ2-7; no clear D. Germline V gives CDR1 MDHEN, CDR2 SYDVKM. The CDR3 spans 14 residues. The V and J ends lost 2 bases and 0 bases respectively, with 8 bases between them. In nucleotides, the CDR3 is TGTGCCAGCAGTTTAGGGCCTTTCTCCTACGAGCAGTACTTC. This translates into CASSLGPFSYEQYF.

The rearrangement links TRBV10-3 to TRBJ2-6, with 7 bases fitting TRBD1. The trim removed 5 bases at V and 2 bases at J, leaving 9 bases unmatched. CDR1 and CDR2 (germline): ENHRY, SYGVKD. The CDR3 loop spans 17 amino acids. CDR3 in DNA: TGTGCCATCAGTCCGGGACAGACTGGGGCTGGGGCCAACGTCCTGACTTTC. Translated, it gives CAISPGQTGAGANVLTF.